A single T cell receptor (beta chain) is shown here with its context. The CDR3 spans 11 residues. Trimming removed 9 bases from V and 14 bases from J, with 15 bases in between. Germline V gene lookup returns CDR1 SGHNT and CDR2 YYREEE (reference sequence). These data belong to a study of blood T cell repertoires in COVID-19. Turning to the study itself: Acute-phase and convalescent COVID-19 samples originated in the United States, Italy and Spain. T cells, B-cell-depleted T cells, or PBMCs provided the cDNA or gDNA that served as material.

In the original analysis: Reference gene primer amplification gave estimated nucleated cell counts. Profiled with immunoSEQ multiplex PCR; TCRdb holds only in-frame clones, not every one. V, J and clone size were drawn from that table, and D and trimming were deduced from the DNA. The data contain roughly 150,000 clones, approximately 84% of them singletons. This chain links TRBV5-4 with TRBJ1-6, with D perhaps TRBD1 (6 bases). The source is a woman aged 55-69 years with COVID-19, enrolled during active disease. The sample was peripheral blood. The CDR3 reads CATLSGTTLHF. In DNA, the CDR3 is TGTGCCACCCTGAGTGGGACAACCCTCCACTTT.